The next 10 T cell receptor beta chains were all read from a single sample in a study of cytomegalovirus exposure and HLA in healthy donors. With 60 Vbeta and 13 Jbeta primers, the PCR was carried out. Method: immunoSEQ multiplex PCR; TCRdb's copy keeps in-frame clones and lacks some. The sample includes some 86,000 clones, about four fifths seen only once; the top ten take about 15%. Material for sequencing was PBMCs. Receptors were obtained from a woman aged 40-49 years in good health and CMV-seropositive.

In its sample, this clone was seen once. The chain recombines TRBV7-9 with TRBJ2-1; TRBD2 matches 8 bases. V gave up 5 bases and J gave up 5 bases; unmatched junction bases: 8. Germline CDR1 SEHNR, CDR2 FQNEAQ (reference sequence). The CDR3 extends over 15 amino acids. The CDR3 nucleotides are TGTGCCAGCAGCCCGGCGGGGGGAGAACACAATGAGCAGTTCTTC. Translated, it gives CASSPAGGEHNEQFF.

This sequence joins TRBV7-2 and TRBJ2-7, with TRBD2 identical over 16 bases. The CDR3 has 17 residues. The germline V gene has CDR1 SGHTA and CDR2 FQGNSA. V lost 5 bases and J lost 5; bases outside the gene matches: 9. CDR3 nucleotide sequence: TGTGCCAGCAGCCCCCAGGGACTAGCGGGAGGGTTGCACGAGCAGTACTTC. Translation gives CASSPQGLAGGLHEQYF.

The chain combines TRBV4-1 with TRBJ2-5; 10 positions match TRBD2. CDR3 size: 16 residues. The germline gives CDR1 MGHRA, CDR2 YSYEKL. V dropped 1 base and J dropped 5; count of bases not matched to a gene: 7. CDR3 bases: TGCGCCAGCAGCCAAGGTGCTAGCGGGAGCTGGGAGACCCAGTACTTC. This codes for CASSQGASGSWETQYF.

This chain joins TRBV30 and TRBJ1-2; D ambiguous. Germline values: CDR1 GTSNPN, CDR2 SVGIG (reference sequence). V lost 3 bases and J lost 8, with 16 bases in between. CDR3 size: 13 residues. CDR3 DNA sequence: TGTGCCTGGAGGTTTCGAGAGGCAGACGGCTACACCTTC. As protein: CAWRFREADGYTF.

This chain joins TRBV15 and TRBJ2-7, with D maybe TRBD1 (5 bases). There are 15 residues in the CDR3. CDR1 and CDR2 (germline): LNHNV, YYDKDF (reference sequence). Between the trimmed V and J ends, which lost 1 base and 2 bases, there was a span of 12 bases. The DNA of the CDR3 is TGTGCCACCAGCAGAGCCCAGGGCGTCGCCTACGAGCAGTACTTC. This gives the protein CATSRAQGVAYEQYF.

The chain uses TRBV18 and TRBJ2-3; D perhaps matches TRBD2 (6 bases). Trimming removed 3 bases at V and 1 base at J, with 20 bases between. Germline-derived CDR1 and CDR2 are KGHSH and LQKENI. The CDR3 is made up of 18 amino acids. The CDR3 sequence: CASSPPRRGMEGTDTQYF. In nucleotides, the CDR3 is TGTGCCAGCTCACCCCCCCGCCGCGGGATGGAGGGCACAGATACGCAGTATTTT.

This chain links TRBV7-8 with TRBJ2-5, with D perhaps TRBD1 (5 bases). V gave up 3 bases and J gave up 1 base, with 9 bases separating them. The V gene's germline CDR1 is SGHVS and CDR2 FQNEAQ. There are 14 residues in the CDR3. CDR3 bases: TGTGCCAGCAGCTTTCAGGGTCCCCAAGAGACCCAGTACTTC. Translated, it gives CASSFQGPQETQYF.

V usage is TRBV15 and J usage is TRBJ1-1; D is possibly TRBD1 (5 bases). Germline V CDR1 and CDR2: LNHNV, YYDKDF (reference sequence). The CDR3 sequence is 16 residues long. The germline V and J ends were trimmed by 1 base and 0 bases, with 12 bases remaining between them. Here the CDR3 DNA reads TGTGCCACCAGCAGAGCCGACAGTCTGATGAACACTGAAGCTTTCTTT. Protein: CATSRADSLMNTEAFF.

In its sample, this clone was seen once. The chain combines TRBV28 with TRBJ2-4; TRBD2 agrees at 8 bases. The germline V gene encodes CDR1 MDHEN and CDR2 SYDVKM. J lost 5 bases, V lost 4 bases, and 7 bases had no gene match. CDR3 length: 15 residues. Here the CDR3 DNA reads TGTGCCAGCAGTTCCCGGGGGGGACCCGAAAACATTCAGTACTTC. It encodes CASSSRGGPENIQYF.

This chain uses TRBV7-9 with TRBJ2-3; D unresolved. V was clipped by 5 bases and J by 2 bases, with 5 bases between them. The germline CDR1 and CDR2 sequences are SEHNR and FQNEAQ (reference sequence). The CDR3 loop spans 12 amino acids. CDR3 region: CASSLSTDTQYF. The CDR3, as DNA: TGTGCCAGCAGCCTTTCCACAGATACGCAGTATTTT.